These T cell receptor beta chains were read from a single sample in a study of CXCR3-negative and CXCR3-positive naive CD8 T cells. After re-calling the 5' RACE reads, TCRdb lists one entry per CDR3 protein, DNA absent. The table for this sample gives 45,000 to 60,000 distinct CDR3 sequences. Sequences were obtained from naive CXCR3- CD8+ T cells from blood. The receptors derive from a human donor in good health. Some clones in this sample may be carry-over from other donors' samples. The CDR3 runs from the conserved cysteine through the conserved F or W.

TRBV29-1	12	TRBJ1-2	CSVDSTTGRHTF
TRBV7-7	13	TRBJ2-1	CASSLVADNEQFF
TRBV7-3	14	TRBJ2-7	CASSAGQGAYEQYF
TRBV6-1	15	TRBJ2-7	CASSESRTGEYEQYF
TRBV27	13	TRBJ2-7	CASSRAGTYEQYF
TRBV20-1	15	TRBJ2-7	CSAREKLAGDYEQYF
TRBV20-1	14	TRBJ2-7	CSAPRTENAYEQYF
TRBV5-6	15	TRBJ2-5	CASSSRNKYQETQYF
TRBV7-2	14	TRBJ1-1	CASSLGISLTEAFF
TRBV29-1	11	TRBJ1-1	CSVGVTDEAFF
TRBV11-3	13	TRBJ2-2	CASGGDDTGELFF
TRBV7-6	13	TRBJ2-5	CASSSAGEETQYF
TRBV7-2	13	TRBJ2-7	CASSLDYSYEQYF
TRBV12-3/TRBV12-4	15	TRBJ2-7	CASRLGDGSSYEQYF
TRBV7-2	16	TRBJ2-5	CASSLLIAGGQETQYF
TRBV9	15	TRBJ2-1	CASSVAGQGADEQFF
TRBV3-1	14	TRBJ2-5	CASSLGLEFETQYF